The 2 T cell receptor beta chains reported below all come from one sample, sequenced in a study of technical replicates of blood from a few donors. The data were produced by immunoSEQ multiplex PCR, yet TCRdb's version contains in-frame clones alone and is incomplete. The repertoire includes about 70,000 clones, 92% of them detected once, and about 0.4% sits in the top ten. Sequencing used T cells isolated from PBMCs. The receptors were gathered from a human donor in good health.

The CDR3 sequence is CASTRETQYF. The DNA of the CDR3 is TGTGCCAGCACTCGGGAGACCCAGTACTTC. The genes are TRBV5-8 and TRBJ2-5, with D unclear. The V gene lost 6 bases and the J gene lost 5 bases, with 5 bases spanning the gap. CDR1 is SGHTS, CDR2 YDEGEE, per germline. The CDR3 consists of 10 residues. The variable domain in full, completed from reference TRBV5-8 and TRBJ2-5, reads EAGVTQSPTHLIKTRGQQATLRCSPISGHTSVYWYQQALGLGLQFLLWYDEGEERNRGNFPPRFSGRQFPNYSSELNVNALELEDSALYLCASTRETQYFGPGTRLLVL.

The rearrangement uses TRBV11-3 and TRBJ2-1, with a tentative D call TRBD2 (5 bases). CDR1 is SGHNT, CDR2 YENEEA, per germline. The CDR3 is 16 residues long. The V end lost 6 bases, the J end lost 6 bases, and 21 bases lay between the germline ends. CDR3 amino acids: CASSASTSGRLNEQFF. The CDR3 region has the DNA TGTGCCAGCAGTGCCTCTACCAGCGGACGACTCAATGAGCAGTTCTTC.